The rows below give T cell receptor beta chains drawn from one sample of a study of regulatory T cells in long-lasting Graves disease. Each CDR3 protein is one row after TCRdb ran MiXCR on the multiplex PCR reads. This sample yields 320,000 or so distinct CDR3 sequences, of which roughly 18% are seen a single time; approximately 35% belongs to the top ten. This specimen was peripheral blood mononuclear cells (PBMCs), taken at new diagnosis, from a patient treated with antithyroid drugs. The origin of the receptors is a female donor with Graves disease. Both conserved end residues are part of each CDR3. Fields, in order: V gene, clone size, D gene, CDR3 length, J gene, CDR3 protein, CDR3 DNA. D genes are given only for firm matches. The size of a clone is reported for some rows only, either as once, few or many, or as a class for expanded clones.

>TRBV28|many|.|11|TRBJ2-7
CASTQGWEQYF
TGTGCCAGCACCCAGGGTTGGGAGCAGTACTTC
>TRBV20-1|.|.|16|TRBJ2-2
CSARRQGTVNTGELFF
TGCAGTGCTAGGCGGCAGGGAACCGTGAACACCGGGGAGCTGTTTTTT
>TRBV28|many|TRBD2|14|TRBJ2-7
CASSLGGVLAEQYF
TGTGCCAGCAGTTTAGGGGGGGTCCTAGCCGAGCAGTACTTC
>TRBV29-1|few|TRBD1|13|TRBJ1-2
CSVEADRGMGYTF
TGCAGCGTTGAAGCGGACAGGGGGATGGGCTACACCTTC
>TRBV7-3|many|TRBD2|17|TRBJ2-2
CASSSGTSGPNTGELFF
TGTGCCAGCAGCTCCGGGACTAGCGGGCCGAACACCGGGGAGCTGTTTTTT
>TRBV24-1|many|.|14|TRBJ2-6
CATSGLTGANVLTF
TGTGCCACCAGTGGTTTGACCGGGGCCAACGTCCTGACTTTC
>TRBV27|many|TRBD2|17|TRBJ2-3
CASTLMGLAGEGNTQYF
TGTGCCAGCACTCTCATGGGACTAGCGGGAGAAGGAAATACGCAGTATTTT
>TRBV9|.|.|12|TRBJ1-1
CASSPGGSQAFF
TGTGCCAGCAGCCCTGGGGGTAGCCAAGCTTTCTTT
>TRBV28|.|.|19|TRBJ2-1
CASSLIPGAGPSSYNEQFF
TGTGCCAGCAGTTTAATCCCCGGGGCAGGGCCCAGCTCCTACAATGAGCAGTTCTTC
>TRBV3-1|many|TRBD2|16|TRBJ2-7
CASSPPIPAGDHEQYF
TGTGCCAGCAGCCCACCGATTCCAGCGGGAGATCACGAGCAGTACTTC
>TRBV6-1|.|.|16|TRBJ2-1
CASSEVPRGVGNEQFF
TGTGCCAGCAGTGAAGTGCCTCGCGGGGTCGGGAATGAGCAGTTCTTC
>TRBV20-1|.|.|13|TRBJ1-5
CSARVDGGQPQHF
TGCAGTGCTAGGGTAGACGGAGGTCAGCCCCAGCATTTT
>TRBV11-3|many|.|11|TRBJ1-2
CASSSDIGYTF
TGTGCCAGCAGCTCAGACATCGGCTACACCTTC
>TRBV27|many|.|14|TRBJ2-7
CASSSSGRKGEQYF
TGTGCCAGCAGTTCATCCGGGAGAAAAGGCGAGCAGTACTTC
>TRBV12-3/TRBV12-4|many|.|14|TRBJ2-2
CASSPTRGSGELFF
TGTGCCAGCAGTCCTACCAGGGGTTCCGGGGAGCTGTTTTTT
>TRBV27|many|TRBD1|13|TRBJ1-5
CASSRQGQDPQHF
TGTGCCAGCAGTCGACAGGGACAAGATCCCCAGCATTTT
>TRBV9|many|.|17|TRBJ2-4
CASSPYMGGSGGNIQYF
TGTGCCAGCAGCCCCTACATGGGGGGTTCCGGGGGAAACATTCAGTACTTC
>TRBV28|many|TRBD1|15|TRBJ2-7
CASSPEGQGQYEQYF
TGTGCCAGCAGTCCCGAAGGACAGGGGCAATACGAGCAGTACTTC
>TRBV4-1|many|.|14|TRBJ2-1
CASSQGGGYNEQFF
TGCGCCAGCAGCCAAGGTGGTGGCTACAATGAGCAGTTCTTC
>TRBV27|many|TRBD1|15|TRBJ1-1
CASSTTDQGQGEAFF
TGTGCCAGCAGCACAACAGATCAGGGACAGGGAGAAGCTTTCTTT
>TRBV3-1|many|TRBD2|15|TRBJ2-7
CASSQDASGAYEQYF
TGTGCCAGCAGCCAAGACGCTAGCGGGGCTTACGAGCAGTACTTC